What follows are 4 T cell receptor beta chains derived from one specimen sequenced in a study of T cells in Graves' hyperthyroidism and ophthalmopathy. RNA transcripts yielded amplified TCR beta CDR3 regions. The TCR CDR3 first-round RT-PCR relied on the HTBI primer set. TCRdb redid the calling of the multiplex PCR reads with MiXCR, one entry per CDR3 protein. The sample includes about 160,000 distinct CDR3 sequences, approximately 9% of them seen just once. The specimen was blood. Source of these receptors: a woman younger than 35 with Graves' hyperthyroidism that later progressed to Graves' ophthalmopathy.

This clonotype was counted many times. The chain couples TRBV18 to TRBJ2-1; the D gene is possibly TRBD2 (6 bases). V gave up 8 bases and J gave up 3 bases, with 14 bases separating them. CDR1 KGHSH and CDR2 LQKENI come from the germline V gene. The CDR3 totals 14 residues. The CDR3 sequence is CASPRREDYNEQFF. CDR3 coding DNA: TGTGCCAGCCCTCGTAGGGAGGACTACAATGAGCAGTTCTTC.

This clonotype was counted ten times or more. The V call is TRBV7-9, the J call TRBJ2-5; D remains ambiguous. Looked up from germline, CDR1 is SEHNR and CDR2 is FQNEAQ (reference sequence). The CDR3 contains 13 residues. V gave up 6 bases and J gave up 0 bases, with 8 bases separating them. The CDR3 reads CASRSDNQETQYF. CDR3 nucleotide sequence: TGTGCCAGCAGATCCGACAACCAAGAGACCCAGTACTTC. Looking up the rest from reference TRBV7-9 and TRBJ2-5 gives the full variable domain: DTGVSQNPRHKITKRGQNVTFRCDPISEHNRLYWYRQTLGQGPEFLTYFQNEAQLEKSRLLSDRFSAERPKGSFSTLEIQRTEQGDSAMYLCASRSDNQETQYFGPGTRLLVL.

This clonotype appeared many times. The chain employs TRBV18 and TRBJ1-5, with D possibly being TRBD1 (6 bases). Germline CDR1 and CDR2: KGHSH and LQKENI. The V gene lost 5 bases and the J gene lost 5 bases, with 16 bases spanning the gap. The CDR3 loop spans 15 amino acids. The CDR3 spells CASSTDRLYDQPQHF. CDR3 in DNA: TGTGCCAGCTCAACCGACAGGTTATACGATCAGCCCCAGCATTTT.

This clonotype was observed a few times. For the CDR3, the DNA is TGCGCCAGCAGCCAAGAGCAGCGGGGGGTGGATGAGCAGTTCTTC. Protein: CASSQEQRGVDEQFF. The chain combines TRBV4-1 with TRBJ2-1, with 9 bases matching TRBD2. The CDR3 spans 15 residues. V was pared by 0 bases and J by 8 bases, with 5 bases of the junction left unmatched. Germline V gives CDR1 MGHRA, CDR2 YSYEKL.